This TCR beta chain was sequenced for a study of T cells after posttransplantation cyclophosphamide. The study's findings and limits: TRB clonality was highly associated with recipient CMV seropositivity and reactivation. Tissue-infiltrating T cells from skin or gut overlapped little with blood T cells.

Notes on this clone: Its antigen is still unknown.

TCRdb keeps only in-frame clones here, not all; method: immunoSEQ multiplex PCR. The table shows approximately 15,000 clones, with around four fifths occurring only once. The CDR3 has 15 amino acids. The germline CDR1 and CDR2 sequences are MNHEY and SVGAGI. After removal of 6 bases from V and 5 bases from J, the junction contained 5 bases not matched to a gene. Sequenced material: memory CD4+ T cells sorted from PBMCs. The J gene is TRBJ2-3, the V gene TRBV6-5; TRBD2 matches at 13 bases. This clonotype originated in a man aged 50 to 60 in good health, CMV-negative, and a related stem cell transplant donor. The CDR3 coding sequence is TGTGCCAGCAGAAGGACTAGCGGGAGTGTAGATACGCAGTATTTT. The encoded protein is CASRRTSGSVDTQYF.